This T cell receptor (beta chain) was identified during a study of vaccination effects on CD4 cells after COVID-19. Antigen-specific CD4+ T cell clonotypes were called by their expansion after viral peptide-pool culture in ViraFEST. Cultured cells yielded isolated CD4+ T cells after nine to ten days. Participants each got two BNT162b2 or mRNA-1273 vaccine doses. In the vaccine recipients, nucleocapsid antibodies were negative and there was no prior SARS-CoV-2 infection. Points on this clone: Its antigen is not identified.

TCRdb's copy holds only in-frame clones and misses some; the assay was immunoSEQ multiplex PCR. Of some 61,000 clones listed, 76% were seen once; the top ten hold approximately 0.9%. Study-level findings and limits: There were few convalescent patients in the study and no early post-infection timepoints. Healthy vaccinees' vaccine-induced clones included only 1 of 255 cross-reacting with common cold coronaviruses.

This specimen consisted of CD4+ T cells from PBMCs cultured with HCoV-OC43 spike peptides, obtained after COVID-19 vaccination. Subset described: HCoV-OC43 spike overlapping peptide pool stimulation. The TCR was taken from a human donor who received a COVID-19 vaccine.

The CDR3 DNA reads as TGTGCCAGCAGTGACTCAAAGGGGGACTACCCCGTTTGCGAGCAGTACGTC. Its translation: CASSDSKGDYPVCEQYV. This chain uses TRBV6-4 with TRBJ2-7, with a tentative D call TRBD2 (7 bases). V lost 0 bases, J lost 6 bases, and 21 bases lay in between. The CDR3 spans 17 residues. CDR1 and CDR2 from the germline V gene are MRHNA and SNTAGT.